This T cell receptor beta chain came from a study of blood T cell repertoires in COVID-19. On the study more broadly: The United States, Italy and Spain were the sources of the acute and convalescent COVID-19 samples. In each case, the material was cDNA or gDNA derived from T cells, B-cell-depleted T cells, or PBMCs.

Trimming removed 2 bases from V and 1 base from J, with 8 bases in between. Germline CDR1 and CDR2: SNHLY and FYNNEI. The CDR3 is 14 amino acids. Method: immunoSEQ multiplex PCR; TCRdb's copy keeps in-frame clones and lacks some. The table shows approximately 220,000 clones, with roughly 83% occurring only once. The sequenced sample consisted of peripheral blood. This TCR derives from a man aged 40-55 years with acute or convalescent COVID-19. V gene TRBV2 combines with J gene TRBJ1-1; D remains unclear. The CDR3 region has the DNA TGTGCCAGCAGTGAAATGAGGGCGAACACTGAAGCTTTCTTT. Its translation is CASSEMRANTEAFF.